This section outlines one TCR beta chain sequence together with its context. Its target is not known. Germline loops: CDR1 SGHKS, CDR2 YYEKEE (reference sequence). V lost 3 bases and J lost 9; bases outside the gene matches: 11. The CDR3 is made up of 15 amino acids. This entry comes from a study of T cell responses to AZD1222 COVID-19 vaccine. Study-wide results and caveats: It was only a handful of AZD1222 recipients who were seropositive at baseline.

Clones were read by immunoSEQ multiplex PCR, and TCRdb kept only the in-frame ones, dropping some. There are about 130,000 clones in the sample; approximately 94% occur only once, and roughly 7.2% lies in the top ten. The TCR originated in an adult in good health. The sample was peripheral blood, taken on day 0 of AZD1222 vaccination. This chain links TRBV5-5 with TRBJ2-1; TRBD2 agrees at 8 bases. CDR3 in amino acids: CASSYWSGSGGEQFF. CDR3 in DNA: TGTGCCAGCAGCTACTGGAGCGGGAGCGGAGGTGAGCAGTTCTTC.